The source of this T cell receptor beta chain is a study of cytotoxic CD8 clonotypes in ibrutinib-treated CLL. This CDR3 comprises 15 residues. The ends were cut back, 0 bases at V and 4 bases at J, with 13 bases in the middle. Germline values: CDR1 SGDLS, CDR2 YYNGEE. Measured with immunoSEQ multiplex PCR; TCRdb has only the in-frame clones, and not every one. The sample shows roughly 250,000 clones, roughly 70% of them seen only once. The sequenced sample was PBMCs, obtained after 24 months of ibrutinib treatment. The sequence derives from a human donor with chronic lymphocytic leukemia. The rearrangement links TRBV9 to TRBJ2-5; D gene uncertain. The CDR3 DNA reads as TGTGCCAGCAGCGTAGGGGTATTAGACGCAGAGACCCAGTACTTC. Translated, it gives CASSVGVLDAETQYF.